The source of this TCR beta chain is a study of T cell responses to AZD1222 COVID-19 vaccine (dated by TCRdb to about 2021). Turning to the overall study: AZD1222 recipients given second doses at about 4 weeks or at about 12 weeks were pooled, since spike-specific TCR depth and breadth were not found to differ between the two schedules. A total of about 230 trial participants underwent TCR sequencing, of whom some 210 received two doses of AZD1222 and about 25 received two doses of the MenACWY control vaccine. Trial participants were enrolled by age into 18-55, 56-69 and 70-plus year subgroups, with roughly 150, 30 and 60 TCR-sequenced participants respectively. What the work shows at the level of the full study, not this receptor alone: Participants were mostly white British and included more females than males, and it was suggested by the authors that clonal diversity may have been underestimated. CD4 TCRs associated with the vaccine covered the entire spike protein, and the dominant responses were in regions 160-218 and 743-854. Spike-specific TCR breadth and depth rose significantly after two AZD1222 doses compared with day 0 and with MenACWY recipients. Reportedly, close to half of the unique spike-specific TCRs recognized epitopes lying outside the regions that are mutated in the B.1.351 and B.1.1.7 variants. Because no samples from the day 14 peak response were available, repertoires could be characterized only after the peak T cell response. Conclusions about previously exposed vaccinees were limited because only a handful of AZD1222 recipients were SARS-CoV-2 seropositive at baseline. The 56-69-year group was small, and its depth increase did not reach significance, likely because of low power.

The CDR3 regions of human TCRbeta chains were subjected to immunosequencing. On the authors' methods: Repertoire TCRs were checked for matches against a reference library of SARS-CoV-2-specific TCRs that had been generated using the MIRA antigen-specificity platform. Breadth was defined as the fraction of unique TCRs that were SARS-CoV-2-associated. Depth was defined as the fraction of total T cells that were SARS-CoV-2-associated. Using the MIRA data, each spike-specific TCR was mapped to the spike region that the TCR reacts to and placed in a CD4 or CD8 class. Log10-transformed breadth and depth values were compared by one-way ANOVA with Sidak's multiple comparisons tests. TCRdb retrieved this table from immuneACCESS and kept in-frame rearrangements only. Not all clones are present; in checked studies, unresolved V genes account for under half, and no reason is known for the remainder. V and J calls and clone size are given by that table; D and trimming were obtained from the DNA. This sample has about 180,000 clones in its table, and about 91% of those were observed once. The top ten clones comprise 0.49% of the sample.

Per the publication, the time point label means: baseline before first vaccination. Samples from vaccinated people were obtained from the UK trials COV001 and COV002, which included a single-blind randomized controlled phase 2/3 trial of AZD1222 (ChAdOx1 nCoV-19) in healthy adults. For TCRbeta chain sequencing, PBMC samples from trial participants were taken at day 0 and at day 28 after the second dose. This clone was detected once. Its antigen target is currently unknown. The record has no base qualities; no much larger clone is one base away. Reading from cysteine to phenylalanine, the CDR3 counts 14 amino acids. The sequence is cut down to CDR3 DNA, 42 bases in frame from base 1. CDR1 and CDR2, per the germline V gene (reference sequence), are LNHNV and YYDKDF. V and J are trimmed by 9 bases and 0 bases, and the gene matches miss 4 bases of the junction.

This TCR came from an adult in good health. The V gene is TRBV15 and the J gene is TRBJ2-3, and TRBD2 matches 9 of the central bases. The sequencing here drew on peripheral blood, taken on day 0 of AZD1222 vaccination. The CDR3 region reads CATSGLASTDTQYF. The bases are TGTGCCACTAGTGGACTAGCGAGCACAGATACGCAGTATTTT.